What follows are 21 T cell receptor beta chains derived from one specimen sequenced in a study of blood T cell repertoires in COVID-19. Sequencing was performed with immunoSEQ multiplex PCR; in TCRdb, only in-frame clones are kept and a portion is missing. The sample comprises about 240,000 clones, roughly 83% of which are singletons, and roughly 9.6% rests with the top ten. The sample comprised peripheral blood. The origin of the receptors is an elderly woman with acute or convalescent COVID-19.

This clone was seen a handful of times. The chain is built from TRBV10-3 and TRBJ2-2, with TRBD2 matching 8 bases. The CDR3 spans 16 residues. Germline CDR1 and CDR2: ENHRY and SYGVKD. J was trimmed by 1 base and V by 4 bases; bases with no gene match: 5. This CDR3 reads CAISGRGVQNTGELFF. CDR3 sequence (DNA): TGTGCCATCAGTGGGCGGGGGGTACAGAACACCGGGGAGCTGTTTTTT.

This clone was found once. The CDR3 spells CASSLESGGNEQFF. In DNA, the CDR3 is TGTGCCAGCAGCTTGGAGTCCGGGGGAAATGAGCAGTTCTTC. The genes are TRBV5-5 and TRBJ2-1; tentative D call: TRBD2 (6 bases). The CDR3 totals 14 residues. Between the trimmed V and J ends, which lost 0 bases and 7 bases, there was a span of 11 bases. The germline gives CDR1 SGHKS, CDR2 YYEKEE (reference sequence). Together with reference TRBV5-5 and TRBJ2-1, the CDR3 gives the full variable domain: DAGVTQSPTHLIKTRGQQVTLRCSPISGHKSVSWYQQVLGQGPQFIFQYYEKEERGRGNFPDRFSARQFPNYSSELNVNALLLGDSALYLCASSLESGGNEQFFGPGTRLTVL.

In this sample, this clone turned up once. This chain links TRBV5-1 with TRBJ2-7; unclear D gene. V was pared by 0 bases and J by 9 bases, with 16 bases between. CDR1 and CDR2 from the germline V gene are SGHRS and YFSETQ. The length of the CDR3 is 14 residues. For the CDR3, the DNA is TGCGCCAGCAGCTTGGTGGGTCCCCAGGTTGCGCAGTACTTC. Its translation: CASSLVGPQVAQYF.

This clone has more than one count but fewer than ten. The chain links TRBV9 to TRBJ2-1, with 7 positions matching TRBD2. Germline lookup yields CDR1 SGDLS and CDR2 YYNGEE. The junction had 3 bases not matched to a gene; V was cut back by 0 bases and J by 0 bases. The CDR3 runs 16 residues. The CDR3: CASSVAGGSSYNEQFF. The CDR3, as DNA: TGTGCCAGCAGCGTAGCCGGCGGGAGCTCCTACAATGAGCAGTTCTTC.

The V and J genes are TRBV7-3 and TRBJ1-6; 10 nucleotides match TRBD1. The CDR3 length is 14 residues. With V trimmed by 3 bases and J by 11 bases, 4 bases remained unmatched. The germline CDR1 and CDR2 sequences are SGHTA and FQGTGA. CDR3: CASSLGQGMAPLHF. The CDR3 nucleotides are TGTGCCAGCAGCTTGGGACAGGGGATGGCACCCCTCCACTTT.

J is TRBJ1-1 and V is TRBV10-3, with 7 bases matching TRBD1. Trimming removed 10 bases from V and 4 bases from J; junction bases left unmatched: 6. The CDR3 loop spans 12 amino acids. Germline V CDR1 and CDR2: ENHRY, SYGVKD. For the CDR3, the DNA is TGTGCCAGCACGCCAGGGGGCACTGAAGCTTTCTTT. Residues: CASTPGGTEAFF.

The rearrangement joins TRBV5-4 to TRBJ2-7, with a weak D call TRBD2 (5 bases). V lost 4 bases, J lost 0 bases, and 5 bases lay in between. Germline CDR1 SGHNT, CDR2 YYREEE (reference sequence). The length of the CDR3 is 12 residues. Here the CDR3 reads CASSRDSYEQYF. CDR3 sequence (DNA): TGTGCCAGCAGCCGGGACTCCTACGAGCAGTACTTC.

This sequence joins TRBV5-6 and TRBJ2-1, with no clear D. Germline CDR1 SGHDT, CDR2 YYEEEE. V gave up 0 bases and J gave up 15 bases, with 13 bases separating them. This CDR3 has 12 residues. The CDR3, as DNA: TGTGCCAGCAGCTTGGTGGCAGAATCACCGTTCTTC. This sequence encodes CASSLVAESPFF.

This clone was seen a few times. The chain combines TRBV12-3 or TRBV12-4 with TRBJ2-7; 8 bases fit TRBD1. CDR3 length: 13 residues. The junction had 4 bases not matched to a gene; V was cut back by 6 bases and J by 3 bases. The chain's CDR3 is CASRETGGYEQYF. DNA of the CDR3: TGTGCCAGCAGAGAAACAGGGGGCTACGAGCAGTACTTC.

The rearrangement joins TRBV10-3 to TRBJ2-2; 8 nucleotides agree with TRBD1. With 6 bases clipped from V and 3 bases from J, the junction kept 6 bases outside the gene matches. Germline assignment: CDR1 ENHRY and CDR2 SYGVKD. The CDR3 extends over 15 amino acids. The CDR3 DNA sequence: TGTGCCATCAGCGCAGGGGGCGCGGACACCGGGGAGCTGTTTTTT. Residues: CAISAGGADTGELFF.

V and J are TRBV9 and TRBJ2-6; the D gene is possibly TRBD1 (6 bases). Germline CDR1 and CDR2: SGDLS and YYNGEE. The CDR3 contains 16 residues. The ends were cut back, 0 bases at V and 4 bases at J, with 11 bases in the middle. The CDR3 here is CASSVATGTGANVLTF. Here the CDR3 DNA reads TGTGCCAGCAGCGTAGCCACAGGGACCGGGGCCAACGTCCTGACTTTC.

The V call is TRBV27, the J call TRBJ1-5; 7 bases match TRBD1. This CDR3 is built from 16 residues. The ends lost 5 bases at V and 0 bases at J; junction bases unmatched: 7. Germline CDR1 reads MNHEY; CDR2 reads SMNVEV (reference sequence). CDR3 region: CASSASTGYSNQPQHF. CDR3 sequence (DNA): TGTGCCAGCAGTGCCTCGACAGGGTATAGCAATCAGCCCCAGCATTTT.

The CDR3 loop reads CATGGRDEQYF. CDR3 nucleotide sequence: TGTGCCACAGGGGGCCGGGACGAGCAGTACTTC. The chain couples TRBV30 to TRBJ2-7, with 9 bases identical to TRBD1. The CDR3 has 11 amino acids. With V trimmed by 8 bases and J by 5 bases, 4 bases remained unmatched. CDR1 is GTSNPN and CDR2 is SVGIG in the germline V gene (reference sequence).

In DNA, the CDR3 is TGTGCCAGCAGCTTAGGCAGGGAGGCTGAAGCTTTCTTT. Translating it yields CASSLGREAEAFF. The J gene is TRBJ1-1, the V gene TRBV7-9; a possible D gene is TRBD1 (5 bases). V was shortened by 1 base and J by 6 bases, with 9 bases between the two germline ends. The CDR3 is made up of 13 amino acids. Germline lookup yields CDR1 SEHNR and CDR2 FQNEAQ (reference sequence).

J is TRBJ1-1 and V is TRBV6-5; D might be TRBD1 (5 bases). The CDR3 is 13 residues long. Germline CDR1 is MNHEY and CDR2 is SVGAGI. The V and J ends lost 5 bases and 0 bases respectively, with 7 bases between them. The CDR3 reads CASSRGMNTEAFF. CDR3 coding DNA: TGTGCCAGCAGTAGGGGAATGAACACTGAAGCTTTCTTT.

The chain employs TRBV24-1 and TRBJ2-2, with 10 nucleotides matching TRBD1. The CDR3 runs 17 residues. J gave up 10 bases and V 7 bases, and 17 bases lay outside the gene matches. Per germline, CDR1 KGHDR and CDR2 SFDVKD. As DNA, the CDR3 is TGTGCCACCAGCGCCTATCCGGGACAGGGGTTGGCGGAGGAGCTGTTTTTT. It translates to CATSAYPGQGLAEELFF.

The chain recombines TRBV6-1 with TRBJ1-3, with TRBD1 matching over 7 bases. Germline CDR1 and CDR2: MNHNS and SASEGT. CDR3 length: 18 residues. J lost 0 bases, V lost 0 bases, and 8 bases had no gene match. CDR3 DNA: TGTGCCAGCAGTGAAGCGCGGGGACACAGGGGCTCTGGAAACACCATATATTTT. Encoded protein: CASSEARGHRGSGNTIYF.

The table lists this clone with many counts. The genes are TRBV7-9 and TRBJ2-5; 12 bases are shared with TRBD2. In germline, CDR1 is SEHNR, CDR2 FQNEAQ (reference sequence). The ends lost 1 base at V and 4 bases at J; junction bases unmatched: 1. The CDR3 is 15 amino acids. In nucleotides, the CDR3 is TGTGCCAGCAGCTTAGGACTAGCGGGGGTAGAGACCCAGTACTTC. Protein product: CASSLGLAGVETQYF.

V usage is TRBV19 and J usage is TRBJ2-7; possible D gene TRBD1, 6 bases. The CDR3 has 13 residues. V was pared by 8 bases and J by 6 bases, with 17 bases between. Looked up from germline, CDR1 is LNHDA and CDR2 is SQIVND (reference sequence). CDR3 bases: TGTGCCAGTTCGTCACAGGGCCCGGGCGAGCAGTACTTC. Protein sequence: CASSSQGPGEQYF.

This clone was seen only a few times. CDR3 sequence reads: CAWTVGQGNSPLHF. DNA of the CDR3: TGTGCCTGGACGGTGGGACAGGGGAATTCACCCCTCCACTTT. The chain is built from TRBV30 and TRBJ1-6; 10 bases are shared with TRBD1. Germline values: CDR1 GTSNPN, CDR2 SVGIG (reference sequence). CDR3 size: 14 residues. V dropped 4 bases and J dropped 7; count of bases not matched to a gene: 4.

V is TRBV18 and J is TRBJ1-2, with TRBD1 matching 9 bases. CDR1 is KGHSH and CDR2 is LQKENI in the germline V gene. This CDR3 contains 15 residues. The V and J ends lost 3 bases and 2 bases, in that order; junction bases with no gene match: 4. CDR3 residues: CASSPWTGENYGYTF. In DNA form, the CDR3 reads TGTGCCAGCTCACCCTGGACAGGGGAAAACTATGGCTACACCTTC.